The 13 T cell receptor beta chains listed next were all sequenced from one sample in a study of technical replicates of blood from a handful of donors. This table comes from immunoSEQ multiplex PCR, and its TCRdb copy is limited to in-frame clones, with some not included. The sample includes 80,000 to 100,000 clones, about 95% of them seen just once. Sequences were obtained from T cells isolated from PBMCs. These receptor sequences come from a human donor in good health.

The J gene is TRBJ2-1, the V gene TRBV14, with TRBD2 identical over 9 bases. CDR1 and CDR2 (germline): SGHDN, FVKESK. V was clipped by 0 bases and J by 6 bases; unmatched bases: 9. This CDR3 is built from 17 residues. The CDR3 loop is CASSQDMGLAVFNEQFF. CDR3 nucleotide sequence: TGTGCCAGCAGCCAAGATATGGGACTAGCAGTTTTCAATGAGCAGTTCTTC. Variable domain in full (rest from reference TRBV14 and TRBJ2-1): EAGVTQFPSHSVIEKGQTVTLRCDPISGHDNLYWYRRVMGKEIKFLLHFVKESKQDESGMPNNRFLAERTGGTYSTLKVQPAELEDSGVYFCASSQDMGLAVFNEQFFGPGTRLTVL.

This clone was seen once. The chain recombines TRBV6-5 with TRBJ1-1; 8 bases match TRBD1. The junction had 9 bases not matched to a gene; V was cut back by 8 bases and J by 1 base. The germline gives CDR1 MNHEY, CDR2 SVGAGI. This CDR3 region has 15 residues. The CDR3 sequence is CASAQQGATNTEAFF. As DNA, the CDR3 is TGTGCCAGCGCCCAGCAGGGGGCTACGAACACTGAAGCTTTCTTT.

The chain links TRBV9 to TRBJ2-2; D not certain. This CDR3 is 11 amino acids long. Germline V gene lookup returns CDR1 SGDLS and CDR2 YYNGEE. Between the trimmed V and J ends, which lost 4 bases and 7 bases, there was a span of 5 bases. For the CDR3, the DNA is TGTGCCAGCAGCTCTCGCGGGGAGCTGTTTTTT. This translates into CASSSRGELFF.

This chain joins TRBV19 and TRBJ1-2; no clear D. CDR1 and CDR2 (germline): LNHDA, SQIVND (reference sequence). CDR3 length: 14 residues. Trimming removed 4 bases at V and 4 bases at J, with 13 bases between. In nucleotides, the CDR3 is TGTGCCAGTAGTAAAGGAGGGCGGATCTATGGCTACACCTTC. Its protein product is CASSKGGRIYGYTF.

This chain links TRBV4-1 with TRBJ2-7, with D possibly matching TRBD2 (6 bases). The V end lost 4 bases, the J end lost 5 bases, and 15 bases lay between the germline ends. Germline CDR1 reads MGHRA; CDR2 reads YSYEKL. The length of the CDR3 is 14 residues. The CDR3 nucleotides read TGCGCCAGCAGCCGGGGGAATTCGGGGGACGAGCAGTACTTC. This codes for CASSRGNSGDEQYF.

The genes are TRBV30 and TRBJ1-3; D unresolved. V lost 0 bases to trimming and J lost 0 bases, with 9 bases between them. The CDR3 covers 15 residues. Germline V gives CDR1 GTSNPN, CDR2 SVGIG (reference sequence). The CDR3 sequence is CAWSVLGHSGNTIYF. Written as DNA, the CDR3 is TGTGCCTGGAGTGTACTTGGTCACTCTGGAAACACCATATATTTT.

The CDR3 bases are TGTGCCAGCCGGCCGGACAGGTCTAAAGAGCAGTTCTTC. Translation: CASRPDRSKEQFF. The chain is built from TRBV19 and TRBJ2-1; TRBD1 agrees at 7 bases. The germline V gene encodes CDR1 LNHDA and CDR2 SQIVND (reference sequence). This CDR3 spans 13 amino acids. The V and J ends lost 9 bases and 10 bases, in that order; junction bases with no gene match: 12.

The rearrangement joins TRBV2 to TRBJ2-7; 9 bases are a match to TRBD2. The junction had 8 bases not matched to a gene; V was cut back by 8 bases and J by 6 bases. The CDR3 is 13 residues long. The germline V gene has CDR1 SNHLY and CDR2 FYNNEI. CDR3 DNA sequence: TGTGCCAGCGACGCGGGAGGGCCTATCGAGCAGTACTTC. The encoded protein is CASDAGGPIEQYF.

The CDR3 nucleotides read TGTGCCAGCAGCGAGAGTGGGAGTTACGAGCAGTACTTC. As protein: CASSESGSYEQYF. The chain is built from TRBV9 and TRBJ2-7; TRBD2 is a possible D gene (5 bases). Trimming pared 3 bases from V and 4 bases from J, leaving 11 bases between. Looked up from germline, CDR1 is SGDLS and CDR2 is YYNGEE. This CDR3 spans 13 amino acids. Full variable domain (missing parts from reference TRBV9 and TRBJ2-7): DSGVTQTPKHLITATGQRVTLRCSPRSGDLSVYWYQQSLDQGLQFLIQYYNGEERAKGNILERFSAQQFPDLHSELNLSSLELGDSALYFCASSESGSYEQYFGPGTRLTVT.

On this clone: Other DNA sequences in this specimen translate into the identical CDR3. The rearrangement uses TRBV25-1 and TRBJ2-7, with 13 bases that match TRBD2. This CDR3 is 15 amino acids long. The V gene's germline CDR1 is MGHDK and CDR2 SYGVNS. Trimming removed 3 bases from V and 4 bases from J; junction bases left unmatched: 3. The CDR3 nucleotides are TGTGCCAGCAGTGATCGGACTAGCGGGAGTTACGAGCAGTACTTC. Translating gives CASSDRTSGSYEQYF.

The V call is TRBV28, the J call TRBJ2-3, with TRBD1 matching over 7 bases. The CDR3 consists of 14 residues. Losses at the gene ends were 10 bases for V and 2 bases for J; bases not matched to a gene: 9. Looked up from germline, CDR1 is MDHEN and CDR2 is SYDVKM. The CDR3, as DNA: TGTGCCATATCGACAGGGTCTTACACAGATACGCAGTATTTT. Amino acid sequence: CAISTGSYTDTQYF.

In DNA, the CDR3 is TGTGCCAGCCAATCGGGGGTATCCATATATTTT. Its protein is CASQSGVSIYF. This chain links TRBV2 with TRBJ1-3; D perhaps matches TRBD1 (5 bases). CDR1 and CDR2 (germline): SNHLY, FYNNEI. V was clipped by 8 bases and J by 11 bases, with 13 bases between them. This CDR3 region has 11 residues.

CDR3 in DNA: TGTGCCAGTAGTAGAACAACCTGGGACAGGTTCGAATACGAGCAGTACTTC. Protein product: CASSRTTWDRFEYEQYF. The chain carries TRBV19 and TRBJ2-7; TRBD1 matches 8 bases. Trimming at V came to 4 bases and at J to 4 bases, leaving 15 bases not matched to a gene. Germline loops: CDR1 LNHDA, CDR2 SQIVND (reference sequence). There are 17 residues in the CDR3.